This TCR beta chain was documented in a study of blood T cell repertoires in COVID-19. Study overall: Samples representing acute and convalescent COVID-19 were sourced from the United States, Italy and Spain.

The germline V and J ends were trimmed by 0 bases and 8 bases, with 10 bases remaining between them. Germline V gene lookup returns CDR1 LGHDT and CDR2 YNNKEL (reference sequence). This CDR3 has 13 amino acids. In the authors' workflow: The authors estimated nucleated cell counts from reference gene primer amplification. Profiled with immunoSEQ multiplex PCR; TCRdb holds only in-frame clones, not every one. V and J calls plus clone size are reproduced from that table; the DNA served to infer D and trimming. The sample holds a few hundred thousand clones, around nine tenths seen once. This clone has more than one count but fewer than ten.

The genes are TRBV3-1 (or the pseudogene TRBV3-2) and TRBJ1-2; a possible D gene is TRBD1 (6 bases). This TCR was sampled from a woman between 50 and 59 years old who had recovered from COVID-19. The sequencing input was PBMCs or T cells enriched from blood (not recorded which). CDR3 nucleotide sequence: TGTGCCAGCAGCCAAGATAGGACAGAGGGCTACACCTTC. Translation: CASSQDRTEGYTF.